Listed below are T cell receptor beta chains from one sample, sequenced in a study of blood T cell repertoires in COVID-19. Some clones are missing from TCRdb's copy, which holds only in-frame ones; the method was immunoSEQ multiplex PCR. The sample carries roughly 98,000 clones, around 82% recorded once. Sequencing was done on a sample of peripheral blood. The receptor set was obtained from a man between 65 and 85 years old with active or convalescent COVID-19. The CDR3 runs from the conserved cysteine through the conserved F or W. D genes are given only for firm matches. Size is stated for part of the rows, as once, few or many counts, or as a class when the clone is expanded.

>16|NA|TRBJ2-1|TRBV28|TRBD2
TGTGCCAGCAGTTTCCGAGCGGGCGGGGGGATTCTGTCGGAGTTCTTC
CASSFRAGGGILSEFF
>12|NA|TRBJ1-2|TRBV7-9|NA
TGTGCCAGCAGTGGGAGTAACTATGGCTACACCTTC
CASSGSNYGYTF
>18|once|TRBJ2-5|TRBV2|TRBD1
TGTGCCAGCAGTGACCCCCCGGAGAGGGGGCAGGCGCGCGAGACCCAGTACTTC
CASSDPPERGQARETQYF
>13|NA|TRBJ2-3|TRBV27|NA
TGTGCCAGCTTCGACAGACTCACAGATACGCAGTATTTT
CASFDRLTDTQYF
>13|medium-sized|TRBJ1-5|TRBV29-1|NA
TGCAGCGTTTTCACGGGTAGCAATCAGCCCCAGCATTTT
CSVFTGSNQPQHF
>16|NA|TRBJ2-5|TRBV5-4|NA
TGTGCCAGCAGCTTTGCCCTATGGGGCGGACCGGAGACCCAGTACTTC
CASSFALWGGPETQYF
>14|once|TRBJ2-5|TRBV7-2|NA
TGTGCCAGCAGCTTAGTCCCAGGGATGGAGACCCAGTACTTC
CASSLVPGMETQYF
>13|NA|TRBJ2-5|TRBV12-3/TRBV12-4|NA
TGTGCCAGCAGTTTAACCGGGTCGGAGACCCAGTACTTC
CASSLTGSETQYF
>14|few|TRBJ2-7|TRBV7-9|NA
TGTGCCAGCAGCTTAGCGGGGGGGCCGTACGAGCAGTACTTC
CASSLAGGPYEQYF
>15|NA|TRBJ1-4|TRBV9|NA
TGTGCCAGCAGCGCCAGACAGGACCCGGGGGAAAAACTGTTTTTT
CASSARQDPGEKLFF
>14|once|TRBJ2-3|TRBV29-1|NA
TGCAGCGTTGGATTCGGGCAGGGCTACAACTCGCAGTATTTT
CSVGFGQGYNSQYF
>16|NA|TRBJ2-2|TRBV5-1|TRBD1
TGCGCCAGCAGCTTGGGGGGGACAGGACTCACCGGGGAGCTGTTTTTT
CASSLGGTGLTGELFF
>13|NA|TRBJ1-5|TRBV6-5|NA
TGTGCCAGCAGTACAGGGATTAATCAGCCCCAGCATTTT
CASSTGINQPQHF
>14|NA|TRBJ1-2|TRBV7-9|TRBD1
TGTGCCAGCAGCTCAGACAGGGGATTATATGGCTACACCTTC
CASSSDRGLYGYTF
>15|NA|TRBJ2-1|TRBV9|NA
TGTGCCAGCAGCGTATTGGGCGAATCCTACAATGAGCAGTTCTTC
CASSVLGESYNEQFF
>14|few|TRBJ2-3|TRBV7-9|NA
TGTGCCAGCAGCTCGACAGGTTCCACAGATACGCAGTATTTT
CASSSTGSTDTQYF
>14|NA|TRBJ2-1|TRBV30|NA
TGTGCCTGGAGACTGACTAGAGCCAGAGGTGAGCAGTTCTTC
CAWRLTRARGEQFF
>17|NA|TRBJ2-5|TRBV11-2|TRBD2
TGTGCCAGCAGCTTCGTCCCAGCGGGGGGGCCTGGGGAGACCCAGTACTTC
CASSFVPAGGPGETQYF
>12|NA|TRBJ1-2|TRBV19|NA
TGTGCCAGTAGTACCAGGGTTTATGGCTACACCTTC
CASSTRVYGYTF
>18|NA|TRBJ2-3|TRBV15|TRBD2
TGTGCCACCAGCCCACGCCCTCCCCCCGCGGGGGGCACAGATACGCAGTATTTT
CATSPRPPPAGGTDTQYF
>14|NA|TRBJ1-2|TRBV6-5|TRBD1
TGTGCCAGCAGGTCCATCGGGACAGTCTATGGCTACACCTTC
CASRSIGTVYGYTF
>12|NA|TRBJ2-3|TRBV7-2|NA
TGTGCCAGCAGCCTACTAGCAGATACGCAGTATTTT
CASSLLADTQYF
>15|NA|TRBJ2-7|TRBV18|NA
TGTGCCAGCTCAGTTTCGAACCGGGGAACCTACGAGCAGTACTTC
CASSVSNRGTYEQYF
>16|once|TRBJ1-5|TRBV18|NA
TGTGCCAGCTCACCACGTGGGCAGAACCCTCTTTGGCCCCAGCATTTT
CASSPRGQNPLWPQHF
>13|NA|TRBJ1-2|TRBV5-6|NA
TGTGCCAGCAGCTTCGGGCGGACTACCGGCTACACCTTC
CASSFGRTTGYTF